This T cell receptor beta chain was sequenced during a study of cytomegalovirus exposure and HLA in healthy donors. Whole-study results and caveats: Most CMV-associated TCR beta chains appeared HLA-restricted in a later analysis. Being productive about 90% or about 30% of the time was typical of most TCR beta V segments in an earlier analysis.

Of note for this clone: Its specificity is unknown.

This PCR relied on a set of 60 Vbeta primers and 13 Jbeta primers. Here immunoSEQ multiplex PCR was the method, and the copy in TCRdb shows in-frame clones only, minus some. The profile shows tens of thousands of clones, 82% of them singletons. Sequenced sample: PBMCs. This receptor was identified in a man aged 50-59 years in good health and CMV-seronegative.

The CDR3 spells CASSSEGGYTF. The CDR3, as DNA: TGTGCCAGCAGCTCGGAGGGAGGCTACACCTTC. The chain couples TRBV5-6 to TRBJ1-2; unclear D gene. V was cut by 3 bases and J by 8 bases, with 8 bases left in between. This CDR3 region has 11 residues. Germline CDR1 is SGHDT and CDR2 is YYEEEE.